The present entry profiles one TCR beta chain with its context. The target antigen is unknown. The data were obtained in a study of STAT5B mutations in CD4+ large granular lymphocyte leukemia. General study points: Top patient clones used TRBV06 genes more often: 8/27 versus 2/35 in controls.

Assay: immunoSEQ multiplex PCR; the TCRdb copy retains only in-frame clones and omits some. The table lists roughly 23,000 clones, 82% of them singletons. From germline, CDR1 is SNHLY and CDR2 FYNNEI. The CDR3 length is 16 residues. Trimming cost V 7 bases and J 4 bases, with 20 bases left between them. The receptor was isolated from a human donor in good health. The gene calls are TRBV2 and TRBJ1-3, with D tentatively TRBD1 (6 bases). Source material: CD4+ T cells from blood buffy coats. CDR3 sequence: CASNFAQGQGGNTIYF. The CDR3 DNA reads TGTGCCAGCAATTTTGCACAGGGCCAGGGAGGAAACACCATATATTTT.